This T cell receptor beta chain originates from a study of vaccination effects on CD4 cells after COVID-19 (dated by TCRdb to the early 2020s). Broadly, across the study: Across the study, the median time from the second dose to post-vaccine sampling was 72 days (range 14 to 241). SARS-CoV-2 spike-specific CD4+ TCR repertoires from before and after mRNA vaccination were compared in COVID-19 convalescent patients and in infection-naive vaccine recipients. The full study included 9 to 10 COVID-19 convalescent patients and a handful of SARS-CoV-2-naive healthy vaccine recipients. Cultures from other donors in the study were sequenced using the Oncomine TCR Beta short-read assay on an Illumina iSeq 100. The paper as a whole reports these results and caveats: Only a small number of convalescent patients were included, and no early post-infection timepoints were available, which limited the study. Marked clonal contraction was observed in both infection-induced and vaccine-induced clones at late post-vaccination timepoints, consistent with waning T cell responses. Among healthy vaccine recipients, nearly all vaccine-induced clones were SARS-CoV-2 mono-reactive, and only 1 of 255 was cross-reactive with common cold coronaviruses.

In the ViraFEST assay, PBMC were stimulated with viral peptide pools, and antigen-specific CD4+ T cell clonotypes were then identified by expansion using TCR sequencing. After about 10 days of culture, CD4+ T cells were isolated with the EasySep CD4+ T cell isolation kit. Two doses of either the BNT162b2 or the mRNA-1273 mRNA SARS-CoV-2 vaccine were administered to participants. The absence of prior SARS-CoV-2 infection in healthy vaccine recipients was confirmed by negative nucleocapsid antibodies before and after vaccination. Some 2.2 million PBMC per well were cultured in IMDM with about 5.4% human AB serum, 10 IU/ml IL-2 and gentamicin, plus 10 ug/ml peptides. Half of the culture medium was replaced with fresh IL-2-containing medium on days 3 and 7. Unless noted otherwise, every peptide stimulation condition was cultured in triplicate wells. Using Ficoll-Paque Plus gradient centrifugation, PBMC were separated from whole blood and then either used fresh or cryopreserved at -140C. The overlapping peptide pools covered the spike proteins of SARS-CoV-2 and of the common cold coronaviruses HCoV-NL63, HCoV-OC43 and HCoV-229E. The QIAamp micro DNA kit was used to extract genomic DNA from the cultured CD4+ T cells.

As to this clone: Its antigen target is currently unknown. One base away there is no much larger clone; base qualities are not given.

The germline ends are 13 bases apart after V is trimmed by 0 bases and J by 4 bases. From a lookup of the germline V gene, CDR1 and CDR2 are SGHRS and YFSETQ. The cysteine opens and the phenylalanine closes a CDR3 of 15 amino acids. The kept DNA is CDR3 alone, 45 bases in frame from the first base. Libraries were built with the immunoSEQ multiplex PCR assay. DNA from the cultured and isolated CD4+ T cells underwent TCR beta CDR3 sequencing. In the original analysis: The analysis removed non-productive TCR sequences, trimmed reads to the CDR3 region, and retained only CDR3s that were 7 or more amino acids long. Antigen-specific clonotypes were identified with the MANAFEST web app by comparing expansion in peptide wells against reference cultures. Positive clones required FDR<0.05 expansion versus reference and all other wells, odds ratio above 5, and frequency above 0.1% in two replicate wells. A clonotype was defined as cross-reactive if the clonotype was significantly expanded both in SARS-CoV-2 spike wells and in at least one common cold coronavirus spike condition. Levenshtein distance calculated with the stringdist R package was used to assess CDR3 similarity, and unrooted trees were constructed with ape in R 3.6.1. As stored in TCRdb, this immuneACCESS dataset retains in-frame rearrangements with V and J assigned. A fraction of the clones does not appear; measured against another copy, unresolved V genes explain less than half of the discrepancy, and the remainder lacks a known reason. V and J calls and clone size are as listed in that table; D and trimming were resolved from the DNA. The sample table records some 74,000 clones; over 70% of these occur just once. The ten biggest clones cover more than 1% of the sample.

This TCR was sampled from a human donor who received a COVID-19 vaccine. Source: CD4+ T cells from PBMCs cultured with HCoV-229E spike peptides, taken after COVID-19 vaccination. The cell subset or site label corresponds to: HCoV-229E spike overlapping peptide pool stimulation. The sequence is built from TRBV5-1 and TRBJ1-1; 5 matching bases give a weak D call of TRBD1. The sequenced DNA: TGCGCCAGCAGCTTGGGGGGGTTTTCATCCACTGAAGCTTTCTTT. Its product reads: CASSLGGFSSTEAFF.